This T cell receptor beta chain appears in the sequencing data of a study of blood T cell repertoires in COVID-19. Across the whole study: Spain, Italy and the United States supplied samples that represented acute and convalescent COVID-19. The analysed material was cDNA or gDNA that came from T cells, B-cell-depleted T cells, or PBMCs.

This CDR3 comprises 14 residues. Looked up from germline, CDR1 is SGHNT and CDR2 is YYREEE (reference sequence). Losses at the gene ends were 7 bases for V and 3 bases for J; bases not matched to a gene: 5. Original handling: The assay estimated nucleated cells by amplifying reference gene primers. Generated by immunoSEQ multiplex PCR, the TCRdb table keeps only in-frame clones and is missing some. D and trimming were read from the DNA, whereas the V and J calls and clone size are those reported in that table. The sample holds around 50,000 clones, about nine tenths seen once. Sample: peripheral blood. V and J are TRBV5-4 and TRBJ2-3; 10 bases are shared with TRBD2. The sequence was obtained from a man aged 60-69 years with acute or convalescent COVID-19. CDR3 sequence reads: CASSLAGATDTQYF. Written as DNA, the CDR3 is TGTGCCAGCTCGCTAGCGGGAGCTACAGATACGCAGTATTTT.